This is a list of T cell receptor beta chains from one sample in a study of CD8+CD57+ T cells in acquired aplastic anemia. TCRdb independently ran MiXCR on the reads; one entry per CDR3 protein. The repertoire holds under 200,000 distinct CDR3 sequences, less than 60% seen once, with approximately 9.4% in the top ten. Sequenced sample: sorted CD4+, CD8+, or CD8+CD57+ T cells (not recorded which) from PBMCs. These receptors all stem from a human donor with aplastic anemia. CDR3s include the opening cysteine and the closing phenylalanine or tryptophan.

CDR3 protein: CASSEQELGNQPQHF; J gene: TRBJ1-5; V gene: TRBV2
CDR3 protein: CASSLRNTGELFF; J gene: TRBJ2-2; V gene: TRBV7-7
CDR3 protein: CASSASQGQNTEAFF; J gene: TRBJ1-1; V gene: TRBV7-2
CDR3 protein: CASRGRAAGTDTQYF; J gene: TRBJ2-3; V gene: TRBV2
CDR3 protein: CASSFGMGTDTQYF; J gene: TRBJ2-3; V gene: TRBV6-6
CDR3 protein: CASTMVTANYGYTF; J gene: TRBJ1-2; V gene: TRBV2
CDR3 protein: CASSLDPGLGLETQYF; J gene: TRBJ2-5; V gene: TRBV11-2
CDR3 protein: CSAPVAGLSTDTQYF; J gene: TRBJ2-3; V gene: TRBV20-1
CDR3 protein: CSAIWSSGRGHMEQYF; J gene: TRBJ2-7; V gene: TRBV20-1
CDR3 protein: CASSLGQSFTLHF; J gene: TRBJ1-6; V gene: TRBV13
CDR3 protein: CATSDGTGYQETQYF; J gene: TRBJ2-5; V gene: TRBV24-1
CDR3 protein: CASSRAAGETQYF; J gene: TRBJ2-5; V gene: TRBV19
CDR3 protein: CAASDSYEQYF; J gene: TRBJ2-7; V gene: TRBV28
CDR3 protein: CATSEAGGSPYGYTF; J gene: TRBJ1-2; V gene: TRBV24-1
CDR3 protein: CASSQTRGSPGDQYF; J gene: TRBJ2-5; V gene: TRBV3-1
CDR3 protein: CSARTYRGPELEQYF; J gene: TRBJ2-7; V gene: TRBV20-1
CDR3 protein: CASRYRGREEQYF; J gene: TRBJ2-7; V gene: TRBV7-9
CDR3 protein: CATSREPGSAYEQYF; J gene: TRBJ2-7; V gene: TRBV15
CDR3 protein: CASSSYNDRGRETQYF; J gene: TRBJ2-5; V gene: TRBV11-2
CDR3 protein: CASRTGWGYEQYF; J gene: TRBJ2-7; V gene: TRBV12-3/TRBV12-4
CDR3 protein: CSARSAGQGRNYGYTF; J gene: TRBJ1-2; V gene: TRBV20-1
CDR3 protein: CASSEEVAEQFF; J gene: TRBJ2-1; V gene: TRBV7-8
CDR3 protein: CASRLTKTGSYEQYF; J gene: TRBJ2-7; V gene: TRBV6-1
CDR3 protein: CASTQDAYEQYF; J gene: TRBJ2-7; V gene: TRBV2
CDR3 protein: CSASLRDRFHEQYF; J gene: TRBJ2-7; V gene: TRBV20-1
CDR3 protein: CASSLVRGTGELFF; J gene: TRBJ2-2; V gene: TRBV5-6
CDR3 protein: CASSPWVSGNTIYF; J gene: TRBJ1-3; V gene: TRBV7-2
CDR3 protein: CASSVEGGRGGYTF; J gene: TRBJ1-2; V gene: TRBV9
CDR3 protein: CASSLRVIDTEAFF; J gene: TRBJ1-1; V gene: TRBV19
CDR3 protein: CARQGNNSPLHF; J gene: TRBJ1-6; V gene: TRBV2
CDR3 protein: CASSEQGKGYTF; J gene: TRBJ1-2; V gene: TRBV28
CDR3 protein: CSVGASDQPQHF; J gene: TRBJ1-5; V gene: TRBV29-1
CDR3 protein: CASSEDISGNQETQYF; J gene: TRBJ2-5; V gene: TRBV25-1
CDR3 protein: CASSQGAGADTQYF; J gene: TRBJ2-3; V gene: TRBV5-1
CDR3 protein: CASRSRGYEQYF; J gene: TRBJ2-7; V gene: TRBV7-2
CDR3 protein: CSVVGITGELFF; J gene: TRBJ2-2; V gene: TRBV29-1
CDR3 protein: CAISEEGSNYGYTF; J gene: TRBJ1-2; V gene: TRBV10-3
CDR3 protein: CASSLAGTGEETQYF; J gene: TRBJ2-5; V gene: TRBV5-1
CDR3 protein: CASSPTRGNEKLFF; J gene: TRBJ1-4; V gene: TRBV12-3/TRBV12-4
CDR3 protein: CASSLFVGTGEQYF; J gene: TRBJ2-7; V gene: TRBV12-3/TRBV12-4
CDR3 protein: CASSPPLSYEQYF; J gene: TRBJ2-7; V gene: TRBV2
CDR3 protein: CASSQPAYEQYF; J gene: TRBJ2-7; V gene: TRBV7-2
CDR3 protein: CASSAIAGAYGYTF; J gene: TRBJ1-2; V gene: TRBV5-4
CDR3 protein: CAISYGRNTEAFF; J gene: TRBJ1-1; V gene: TRBV10-3
CDR3 protein: CASSPSADTGELFF; J gene: TRBJ2-2; V gene: TRBV7-3